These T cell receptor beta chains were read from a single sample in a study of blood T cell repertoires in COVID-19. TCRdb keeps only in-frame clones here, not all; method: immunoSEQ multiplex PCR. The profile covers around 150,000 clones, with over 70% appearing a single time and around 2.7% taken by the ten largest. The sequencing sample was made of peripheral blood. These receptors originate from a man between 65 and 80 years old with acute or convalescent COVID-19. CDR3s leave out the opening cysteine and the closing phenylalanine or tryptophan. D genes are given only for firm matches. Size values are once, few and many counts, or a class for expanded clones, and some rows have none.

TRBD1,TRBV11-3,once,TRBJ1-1,ASSSRDRDVAEAF
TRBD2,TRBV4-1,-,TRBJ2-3,ASSQWSGGPSDTQY
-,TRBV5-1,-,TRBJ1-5,ASSLDGSGQPQH
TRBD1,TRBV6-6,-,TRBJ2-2,ASSPGTGDEAGELF
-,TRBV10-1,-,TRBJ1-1,ASSESIWTLRTEAF
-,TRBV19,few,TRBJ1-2,ASSIRDGSIRNGYT
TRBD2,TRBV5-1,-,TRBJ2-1,ASSLLGLAEQF
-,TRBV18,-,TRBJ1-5,ASSPPLGSPQH
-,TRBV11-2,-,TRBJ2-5,ASSALGLQETQY
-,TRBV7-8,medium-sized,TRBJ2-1,ASSAGDYNEQF
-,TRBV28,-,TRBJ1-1,ASSRGATNTEAF
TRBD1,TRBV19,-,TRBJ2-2,ASSMDRGNTGELF
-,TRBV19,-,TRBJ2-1,ASSIPRTSYNEQF
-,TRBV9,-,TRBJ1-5,ASSGPAGNQPQH
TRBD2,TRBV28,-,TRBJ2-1,ASSGGLAGGFIYNEQF
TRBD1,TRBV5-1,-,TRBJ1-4,ASSAGQPNEKLF
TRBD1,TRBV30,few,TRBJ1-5,AWSLTGDQPQH
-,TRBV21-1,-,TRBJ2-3,ASSKGVLRVPSGSTDTQY
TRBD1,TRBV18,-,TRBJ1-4,ASSPRGGTNEKLF
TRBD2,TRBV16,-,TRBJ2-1,ASSTSGGSYNEQF
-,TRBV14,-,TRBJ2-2,ASSQEGGRGLF
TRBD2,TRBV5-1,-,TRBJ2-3,ASSLGLGLAGGSTDTQY
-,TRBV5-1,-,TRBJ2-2,ASSLDPTGELF
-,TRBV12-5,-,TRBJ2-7,ASGLPQLVSKTYEQY
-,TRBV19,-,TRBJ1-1,ASSRPGQNTEAF
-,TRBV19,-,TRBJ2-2,ASSIQSQGWTGELF
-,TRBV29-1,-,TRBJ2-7,SVEAPAGTSYEQY
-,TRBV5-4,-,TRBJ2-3,ASSSSRGGGTDTQY
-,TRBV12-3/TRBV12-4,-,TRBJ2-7,ASSQGYIYEQY
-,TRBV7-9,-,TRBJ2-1,ASRIPSLDTEQF
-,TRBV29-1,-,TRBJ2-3,SVDVAKDTQY
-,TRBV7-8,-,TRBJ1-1,ASSYQSRIGRGFRNTEAF
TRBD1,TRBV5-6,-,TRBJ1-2,ASSLAGGQMNYGYT
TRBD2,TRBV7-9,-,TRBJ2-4,ASSLLAERGKNIQY
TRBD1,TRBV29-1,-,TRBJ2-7,SVRTGGEYEQY
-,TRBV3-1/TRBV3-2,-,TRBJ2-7,ASSARIYEQY
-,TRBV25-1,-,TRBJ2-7,ASSAIRQEGIYEQY
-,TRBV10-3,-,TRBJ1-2,AIRGRTNYGYT
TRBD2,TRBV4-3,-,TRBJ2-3,ASRGGHTDTQY
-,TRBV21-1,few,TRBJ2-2,ASSKVIGRGQTGELF
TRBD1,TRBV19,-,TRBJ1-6,ASSIPPTGTNSPLH
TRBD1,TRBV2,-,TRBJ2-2,ASSEARTGTGELF
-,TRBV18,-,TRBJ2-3,ASSQQGRGTDTQY
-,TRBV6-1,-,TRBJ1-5,ASSEPVGGLNQPQH